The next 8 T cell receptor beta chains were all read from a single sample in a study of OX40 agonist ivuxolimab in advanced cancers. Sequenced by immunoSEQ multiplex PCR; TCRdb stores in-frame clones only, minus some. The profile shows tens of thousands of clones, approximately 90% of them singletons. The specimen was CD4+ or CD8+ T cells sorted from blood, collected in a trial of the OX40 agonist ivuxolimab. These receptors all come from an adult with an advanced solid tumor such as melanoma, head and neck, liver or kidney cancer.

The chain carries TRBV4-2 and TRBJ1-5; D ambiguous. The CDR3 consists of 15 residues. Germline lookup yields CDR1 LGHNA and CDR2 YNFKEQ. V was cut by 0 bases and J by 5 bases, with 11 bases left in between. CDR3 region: CASSQDQNSYQPQHF. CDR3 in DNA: TGTGCCAGCAGCCAAGATCAGAATTCTTATCAGCCCCAGCATTTT.

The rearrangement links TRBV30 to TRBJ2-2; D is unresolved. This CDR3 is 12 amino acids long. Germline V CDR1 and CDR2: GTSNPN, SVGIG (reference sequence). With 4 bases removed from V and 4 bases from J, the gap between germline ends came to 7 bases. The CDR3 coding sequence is TGTGCCTGGACTTCCAGCACCGGGGAGCTGTTTTTT. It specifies CAWTSSTGELFF.

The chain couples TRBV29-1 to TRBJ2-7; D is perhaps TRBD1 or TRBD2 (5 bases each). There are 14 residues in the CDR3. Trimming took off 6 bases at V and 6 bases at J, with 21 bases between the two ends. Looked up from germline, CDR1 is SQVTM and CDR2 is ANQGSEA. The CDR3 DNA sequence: TGCAGCGTCGTATTCGGGACCACCTTTGGCGAGCAGTACTTC. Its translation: CSVVFGTTFGEQYF.

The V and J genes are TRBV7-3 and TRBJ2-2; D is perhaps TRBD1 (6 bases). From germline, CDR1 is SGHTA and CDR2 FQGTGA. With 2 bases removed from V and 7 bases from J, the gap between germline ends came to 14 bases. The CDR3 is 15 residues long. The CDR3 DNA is TGTGCCAGCAGCTTACAGGGGAGCGGTTACGGGGAGCTGTTTTTT. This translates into CASSLQGSGYGELFF.

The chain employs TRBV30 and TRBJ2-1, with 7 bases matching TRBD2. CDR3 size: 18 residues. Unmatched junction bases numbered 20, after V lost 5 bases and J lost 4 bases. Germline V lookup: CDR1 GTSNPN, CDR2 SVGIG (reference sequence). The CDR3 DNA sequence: TGTGCCTGGGGGGGTGGGCTAGCGGCCTCACGGGGATACAATGAGCAGTTCTTC. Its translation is CAWGGGLAASRGYNEQFF.

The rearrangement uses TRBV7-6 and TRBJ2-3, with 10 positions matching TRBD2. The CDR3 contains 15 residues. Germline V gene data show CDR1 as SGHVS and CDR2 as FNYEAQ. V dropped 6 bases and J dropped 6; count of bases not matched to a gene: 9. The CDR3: CASSSSGSPSDTQYF. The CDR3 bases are TGTGCCAGCAGTTCTAGCGGGAGCCCTTCCGATACGCAGTATTTT.

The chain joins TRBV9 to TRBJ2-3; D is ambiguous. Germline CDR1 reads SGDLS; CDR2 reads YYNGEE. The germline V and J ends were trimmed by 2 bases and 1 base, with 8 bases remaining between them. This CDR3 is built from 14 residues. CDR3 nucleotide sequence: TGTGCCAGCAGCGTGATAGTAGGCACAGATACGCAGTATTTT. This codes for CASSVIVGTDTQYF.

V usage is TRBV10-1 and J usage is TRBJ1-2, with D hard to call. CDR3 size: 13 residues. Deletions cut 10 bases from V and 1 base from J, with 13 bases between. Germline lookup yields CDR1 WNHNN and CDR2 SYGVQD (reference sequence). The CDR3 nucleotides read TGCGCCACCCCCGGACGGTTTAACTATGGCTACACCTTC. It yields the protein CATPGRFNYGYTF.